A single sample is the source of the 28 T cell receptor beta chains below, sequenced in a study of blood T cell repertoires in COVID-19. Clones were read by immunoSEQ multiplex PCR, and TCRdb kept only the in-frame ones, dropping some. The repertoire includes 60,000 to 80,000 clones, 80% to 85% of them detected once, and roughly 9.2% sits in the top ten. Sequenced input: peripheral blood. The receptors shown here come from a man aged 50 or older with active COVID-19.

The chain combines TRBV5-4 with TRBJ1-5; tentatively, D is TRBD1 (6 bases). This CDR3 comprises 14 residues. V gave up 2 bases and J gave up 3 bases, with 9 bases separating them. CDR1 and CDR2 (germline): SGHNT, YYREEE (reference sequence). CDR3 sequence: CASSLGGPNQPQHF. For the CDR3, the DNA is TGTGCCAGCAGCTTAGGGGGTCCCAATCAGCCCCAGCATTTT.

This clone was found many times. This chain's CDR3 is CASSLTGANQPQHF. CDR3 DNA: TGTGCCAGCAGTCTGACAGGAGCCAATCAGCCCCAGCATTTT. The V call is TRBV6-5, the J call TRBJ1-5; D is possibly TRBD1 (6 bases). The V gene's germline CDR1 is MNHEY and CDR2 SVGAGI. Trimming stripped 5 bases from V and 3 bases from J, with 11 bases between. This CDR3 has 14 residues.

The gene calls are TRBV10-1 and TRBJ2-3, with TRBD1 identical over 7 bases. Per germline, CDR1 WNHNN and CDR2 SYGVQD (reference sequence). The CDR3 consists of 14 residues. Unmatched junction bases numbered 7, after V lost 5 bases and J lost 5 bases. The CDR3 protein is CASSPQGVGDTQYF. The DNA of the CDR3 is TGCGCCAGCAGTCCTCAGGGGGTAGGAGATACGCAGTATTTT.

This chain links TRBV5-1 with TRBJ1-5; D call uncertain. Looked up from germline, CDR1 is SGHRS and CDR2 is YFSETQ. V lost 1 base and J lost 5, with 7 bases in between. The CDR3 consists of 13 residues. CDR3 bases: TGCGCCAGCAGCTTGTACGGGGATCAGCCCCAGCATTTT. It is translated as CASSLYGDQPQHF.

V usage is TRBV2 and J usage is TRBJ1-6, with 9 bases aligning to TRBD1. The V gene end was trimmed by 6 bases and the J gene end by 5 bases; junction bases not matched to a gene: 5. The germline gives CDR1 SNHLY, CDR2 FYNNEI. CDR3 length: 15 residues. Here the CDR3 reads CASRGTGKNNSPLHF. The CDR3 nucleotides are TGTGCCAGCAGGGGGACAGGGAAGAATAATTCACCCCTCCACTTT.

Remarks on this clone: One end of the junction does not line up with germline, which may come from a read error. V and J are TRBV3-1 (or the pseudogene TRBV3-2) and TRBJ2-3; D remains unclear. Germline V CDR1 and CDR2: LGHDT, YNNKEL (reference sequence). The CDR3 extends over 15 amino acids. The chain's CDR3 is CASRQGSGYPDTQYF. In DNA form, the CDR3 reads TGTGCCAGCAGACAAGGGTCGGGTTATCCAGATACGCAGTATTTT.

The rearrangement uses TRBV19 and TRBJ1-2, with 8 bases lining up with TRBD1. Germline assignment: CDR1 LNHDA and CDR2 SQIVND (reference sequence). J lost 4 bases, V lost 1 base, and 2 bases had no gene match. The CDR3 is 14 amino acids. The CDR3 DNA reads as TGTGCCAGTAGTATAGGCCAGGGGGCCTATGGCTACACCTTC. It encodes CASSIGQGAYGYTF.

This chain uses TRBV6-2 or TRBV6-3 with TRBJ1-1, with D unresolved. Germline V gene lookup returns CDR1 MNHEY and CDR2 SVGEGT. Trimming cost V 2 bases and J 8 bases, with 9 bases left between them. This CDR3 comprises 12 residues. The CDR3 nucleotides are TGTGCCAGCAGTTACGTGCGAAGAGAAGCTTTCTTT. Protein sequence: CASSYVRREAFF.

V is TRBV5-1 and J is TRBJ1-1; 7 nucleotides match TRBD1. CDR1 and CDR2 from the germline V gene are SGHRS and YFSETQ. The V gene end was trimmed by 10 bases and the J gene end by 5 bases; junction bases not matched to a gene: 17. This CDR3 region has 15 residues. The chain's CDR3 is CASRDRRTLGTEAFF. Here the CDR3 DNA reads TGCGCCTCGCGGGACAGACGAACACTGGGTACTGAAGCTTTCTTT.

This clone has a handful of counts. The rearrangement uses TRBV12-5 and TRBJ2-3; D may be TRBD2 (6 bases). This CDR3 has 11 amino acids. The ends were cut back, 5 bases at V and 13 bases at J, with 13 bases in the middle. Per germline, CDR1 LGHNT and CDR2 FRNRAP. The DNA of the CDR3 is TGTGCTAGTGGTGCGGACTATCCTAAGTATTTT. Amino acid sequence: CASGADYPKYF.

The V and J genes are TRBV27 and TRBJ1-1; perhaps TRBD1 as D (6 bases). The germline gives CDR1 MNHEY, CDR2 SMNVEV (reference sequence). The V and J ends lost 4 bases and 0 bases respectively, with 9 bases between them. This CDR3 is 14 amino acids long. The CDR3 DNA follows: TGTGCCAGCAGTTGGGACAATATGAACACTGAAGCTTTCTTT. Residues: CASSWDNMNTEAFF.

V is TRBV2 and J is TRBJ1-4; D remains unclear. The CDR3 extends over 15 amino acids. V shed 3 bases and J shed 1 base, with 9 bases lying between them. Germline CDR1 SNHLY, CDR2 FYNNEI. The CDR3 loop reads CASSDPRGTNEKLFF. CDR3 DNA sequence: TGTGCCAGCAGTGACCCTCGGGGAACTAATGAAAAACTGTTTTTT.

The genes are TRBV9 and TRBJ1-6, with 8 bases aligning to TRBD1. This CDR3 spans 20 amino acids. The trim removed 3 bases at V and 1 base at J, leaving 15 bases unmatched. CDR1 is SGDLS and CDR2 is YYNGEE in the germline V gene. CDR3 in amino acids: CASSAEAGRGLSSYNSPLHF. CDR3 bases: TGTGCCAGCAGCGCCGAGGCGGGCAGGGGGCTTTCGTCCTATAATTCACCCCTCCACTTT.

This clone appeared a single time. The genes are TRBV27 and TRBJ1-3; 7 bases fit TRBD1. This CDR3 contains 14 residues. The J segment lost 3 bases and the V segment lost 3 bases, leaving 2 bases of the junction unmatched. Germline values: CDR1 MNHEY, CDR2 SMNVEV (reference sequence). CDR3 amino acids: CASSFGQVGNTIYF. The CDR3 nucleotides are TGTGCCAGCAGTTTTGGACAGGTTGGAAACACCATATATTTT.

This clone showed up just a few times. This rearrangement joins TRBV27 to TRBJ2-3, with 9 bases that match TRBD1. The CDR3 is 16 amino acids. Looked up from germline, CDR1 is MNHEY and CDR2 is SMNVEV (reference sequence). The ends lost 6 bases at V and 0 bases at J; junction bases unmatched: 7. For the CDR3, the DNA is TGTGCCAGCAGCCCCCTCGACAGGGGGAGCACAGATACGCAGTATTTT. It yields the protein CASSPLDRGSTDTQYF.

V is TRBV7-2 and J is TRBJ1-1; TRBD1 matches 8 bases. Germline loops: CDR1 SGHTA, CDR2 FQGNSA. The V gene end was trimmed by 5 bases and the J gene end by 7 bases; junction bases not matched to a gene: 12. This CDR3 region has 15 residues. Here the CDR3 DNA reads TGTGCCAGCAGCCTTTCCTTCGGACAGGGCTATGAAGCTTTCTTT. Translating it yields CASSLSFGQGYEAFF.

This chain connects TRBV6-5 to TRBJ1-1; D is uncertain. V was pared by 8 bases and J by 6 bases, with 16 bases between. Germline loops: CDR1 MNHEY, CDR2 SVGAGI. CDR3 length equals 13 residues. CDR3 region: CASRPGRTAEAFF. The DNA for the CDR3 is TGTGCCAGCCGTCCTGGGAGGACGGCTGAAGCTTTCTTT.

The chain joins TRBV7-2 to TRBJ1-5; D not certain. The CDR3 runs to 13 residues. CDR1 and CDR2 (germline): SGHTA, FQGNSA. Between the trimmed V and J ends, which lost 5 bases and 5 bases, there was a span of 10 bases. The CDR3 DNA reads as TGTGCCAGCAGCACCACTTCCCATCAGCCCCAGCATTTT. Amino acid sequence: CASSTTSHQPQHF.

CDR3 amino acids: CASSEPRERNNEQFF. In DNA form, the CDR3 reads TGTGCCAGCAGTGAACCCCGGGAGCGTAACAATGAGCAGTTCTTC. The V gene is TRBV28, the J gene TRBJ2-1; weak D call: TRBD2 (6 bases). The CDR3 length is 15 residues. From germline, CDR1 is MDHEN and CDR2 SYDVKM. V lost 5 bases and J lost 5, with 16 bases in between.

The chain uses TRBV10-3 and TRBJ2-7, with D maybe TRBD2 (6 bases). CDR3 length: 16 amino acids. The germline V gene encodes CDR1 ENHRY and CDR2 SYGVKD. The V and J ends lost 2 bases and 2 bases respectively, with 16 bases between them. The CDR3, as DNA: TGTGCCATCAGTGAGGGAGGGAGCGGATCCCCCTACGAGCAGTACTTC. Translated, it gives CAISEGGSGSPYEQYF.

The V call is TRBV5-1, the J call TRBJ2-3; D uncertain. Germline V gives CDR1 SGHRS, CDR2 YFSETQ. The length of the CDR3 is 15 residues. V gave up 1 base and J gave up 4 bases, with 13 bases separating them. The DNA for the CDR3 is TGCGCCAGCAGCTTGATTTCGCTAGGTGCAGATACGCAGTATTTT. It encodes CASSLISLGADTQYF.

The rearrangement uses TRBV5-1 and TRBJ2-3, with TRBD2 as a possible D gene (6 bases). The germline V and J ends were trimmed by 3 bases and 2 bases, with 16 bases remaining between them. Germline CDR1 reads SGHRS; CDR2 reads YFSETQ. The CDR3 totals 16 residues. The DNA of the CDR3 is TGCGCCAGCAGCTCCTTGGATAGCGGTGACACAGATACGCAGTATTTT. It yields the protein CASSSLDSGDTDTQYF.

This chain joins TRBV6-2 or TRBV6-3 and TRBJ1-1, with D unresolved. Germline CDR1 reads MNHEY; CDR2 reads SVGEGT. The CDR3 extends over 13 amino acids. Trimming pared 4 bases from V and 0 bases from J, leaving 6 bases between. CDR3 DNA: TGTGCCAGCAGTTTGAGTTTGAACACTGAAGCTTTCTTT. This encodes CASSLSLNTEAFF.

V is TRBV10-3 and J is TRBJ1-1, with a weak D call TRBD1 (5 bases). This CDR3 is 13 amino acids long. Germline values: CDR1 ENHRY, CDR2 SYGVKD. The ends were cut back, 7 bases at V and 1 base at J, with 10 bases in the middle. CDR3 nucleotide sequence: TGTGCCATCAAGGGGCAAGGGAACACTGAAGCTTTCTTT. It codes for CAIKGQGNTEAFF.

The V call is TRBV30, the J call TRBJ2-1; D is undetermined. The CDR3 covers 12 residues. Trimming removed 3 bases at V and 2 bases at J, with 5 bases between. From germline, CDR1 is GTSNPN and CDR2 SVGIG (reference sequence). This CDR3 is CAWRPTYNEQFF. Written as DNA, the CDR3 is TGTGCCTGGAGGCCTACCTACAATGAGCAGTTCTTC.

This chain uses TRBV5-3 with TRBJ1-5, with 7 nucleotides matching TRBD1. TRBV5-3 is sorted into the ORF group, with uncertain function. The CDR3 has 16 residues. V trimming: 0 bases; J trimming: 9 bases; junction bases outside the gene matches: 12. This chain's CDR3 is CARSLGTGSGLGPQHF. In nucleotides, the CDR3 is TGTGCCAGAAGCTTGGGGACAGGCTCTGGATTGGGGCCCCAGCATTTT.

The chain recombines TRBV6-1 with TRBJ2-1; no definite D call. Trimming removed 3 bases from V and 7 bases from J, with 4 bases in between. The CDR3 runs to 11 residues. CDR1 is MNHNS, CDR2 SASEGT, per germline. The CDR3 nucleotides are TGTGCCAGCAGTGACAGAAATGAGCAGTTCTTC. It translates to CASSDRNEQFF.

This clone was seen once. The chain carries TRBV12-3 or TRBV12-4 and TRBJ1-2, with 7 bases fitting TRBD1. V shed 6 bases, J shed 5 bases, and the junction held 6 bases outside the gene matches. The length of the CDR3 is 13 residues. CDR3 residues: CASSPGQAYGYTF. CDR3 DNA sequence: TGTGCCAGCAGCCCAGGACAGGCGTATGGCTACACCTTC.